The present entry profiles one T cell receptor beta chain with its context. The germline V gene has CDR1 SQVTM and CDR2 ANQGSEA. The CDR3 contains 13 residues. J was trimmed by 2 bases and V by 7 bases; bases with no gene match: 8. The sample is drawn from a study of blood T cell repertoires in COVID-19. Study in general: Samples of COVID-19 (acute and convalescent) were obtained from the United States, Italy and Spain. PBMCs, B-cell-depleted T cells, or T cells were the source of the cDNA or gDNA that made up the material.

Per the original methods: How many nucleated cells were present was estimated from reference gene primer amplification. Produced via immunoSEQ multiplex PCR; TCRdb's table is partial and in-frame only. D and trimming come from the DNA, and the V and J calls and clone size come from that table. This sample has 150,000 or so clones, with about four fifths found just once. The sequence was collected from a human donor with acute or convalescent COVID-19. The donor label of this sample is uncertain. The V and J genes are TRBV29-1 and TRBJ2-7; TRBD1 agrees at 7 bases. The material sequenced was peripheral blood. For the CDR3, the DNA is TGCAGCGCCCAACAGGGGCCGACCTACGAGCAGTACTTC. The encoded protein is CSAQQGPTYEQYF.